Each of the 28 T cell receptor beta chains below was sequenced from the same sample in a study of neoadjuvant anti-PD-1 for oral cavity cancer (dated by TCRdb to about 2021). Libraries were prepared through the immunoSEQ multiplex PCR assay. TCRdb's version of the immuneACCESS table is confined to in-frame rearrangements and falls short of the full clone set. An unresolved V gene accounts for under half of the shortfall where checked; the remainder is of unknown origin. The sample yields 9,500 to 15,000 clones; 70% to 75% were counted once. In total, the top ten clones hold about 2.6% of the sample. Interpreted using the paper, the time point label stands for: after neoadjuvant nivolumab, at surgical resection. The specimen was PBMCs, collected after nivolumab (anti-PD-1) treatment. The receptor source for this set is a person between 35 and 79 years old with oral cavity squamous cell carcinoma.

The V gene is TRBV29-1, the J gene TRBJ2-7; D call uncertain. Between the trimmed V and J ends, which lost 1 base and 0 bases, there was a span of 4 bases. Germline CDR1 reads SQVTM; CDR2 reads ANQGSEA. There are 12 residues in the CDR3. This chain's CDR3 is CSVEASSYEQYF. In nucleotides, the CDR3 is TGCAGCGTTGAAGCTAGCTCCTACGAGCAGTACTTC.

This rearrangement joins TRBV7-2 to TRBJ1-2, with 9 bases matching TRBD1. Germline V gives CDR1 SGHTA, CDR2 FQGNSA. The CDR3 length is 16 residues. Unmatched junction bases numbered 8, after V lost 4 bases and J lost 2 bases. This CDR3 reads CASSSQPGTGNYGYTF. CDR3 nucleotide sequence: TGTGCCAGCAGCTCACAACCTGGGACAGGGAACTATGGCTACACCTTC.

V is TRBV11-2 and J is TRBJ2-3; D perhaps matches TRBD1 (5 bases). In germline, CDR1 is SGHAT, CDR2 FQNNGV. V was shortened by 1 base and J by 0 bases, with 17 bases between the two germline ends. The length of the CDR3 is 18 residues. CDR3 nucleotides: TGTGCCAGCAGCTTAGGGGCTGAGTGGGGCTCTAGCACAGATACGCAGTATTTT. Amino acid sequence: CASSLGAEWGSSTDTQYF.

The rearrangement joins TRBV5-4 to TRBJ2-7, with TRBD1 as a possible D gene (5 bases). The CDR3 spans 13 residues. Germline loops: CDR1 SGHNT, CDR2 YYREEE (reference sequence). V lost 1 base to trimming and J lost 4 bases, with 9 bases between them. The CDR3 loop reads CASSLFAGYEQYF. In DNA, the CDR3 is TGTGCCAGCAGCTTGTTTGCAGGGTACGAGCAGTACTTC.

The chain uses TRBV7-8 and TRBJ1-2, with D maybe TRBD1 (5 bases). V was trimmed by 1 base and J by 4 bases, leaving 7 bases between them. Germline CDR1 is SGHVS and CDR2 is FQNEAQ. This CDR3 has 13 residues. The CDR3 region has the DNA TGTGCCAGCAGCTTAGGTCAGGGCTATGGCTACACCTTC. Its translation is CASSLGQGYGYTF. The complete variable domain, with remaining parts taken from reference TRBV7-8 and TRBJ1-2, reads GAGVSQSPRYKVAKRGQDVALRCDPISGHVSLFWYQQALGQGPEFLTYFQNEAQLDKSGLPSDRFFAERPEGSVSTLKIQRTQQEDSAVYLCASSLGQGYGYTFGSGTRLTVV.

This clone was seen more than once but under ten times. The rearrangement uses TRBV5-1 and TRBJ1-2; 7 nucleotides align to TRBD1. Germline values: CDR1 SGHRS, CDR2 YFSETQ. This CDR3 is 16 amino acids long. Unmatched junction bases numbered 18, after V lost 7 bases and J lost 6 bases. CDR3 in DNA: TGCGCCAGCCGCAGGGGGGATAGACGAGACCGGGATGGCTACACCTTC. Its protein product is CASRRGDRRDRDGYTF.

The chain is built from TRBV18 and TRBJ2-7, with 9 bases identical to TRBD1. Germline V gene sequence: CDR1 KGHSH, CDR2 LQKENI. The CDR3 contains 13 residues. J lost 4 bases, V lost 4 bases, and 2 bases had no gene match. The CDR3 DNA sequence: TGTGCCAGCTCACAGGACAGGGGTTACGAGCAGTACTTC. This codes for CASSQDRGYEQYF.

The gene calls are TRBV4-2 and TRBJ2-1, with D perhaps being TRBD1 or TRBD2 (5 bases each). The CDR3 has 14 amino acids. Germline loops: CDR1 LGHNA, CDR2 YNFKEQ. V was cut by 4 bases and J by 5 bases, with 12 bases left in between. In nucleotides, the CDR3 is TGTGCCAGCAGCCCCTATCGGGACCACAATGAGCAGTTCTTC. Its translation: CASSPYRDHNEQFF.

The chain carries TRBV27 and TRBJ2-7, with a weak D call TRBD2 (5 bases). Trimming left V 5 bases short and J 0 bases short, with 23 bases between. This CDR3 has 18 amino acids. Germline V gene data show CDR1 as MNHEY and CDR2 as SMNVEV (reference sequence). The CDR3 DNA is TGTGCCAGCAGTCCAGCACGTTTCGGGATCTTATACTCCTACGAGCAGTACTTC. The encoded protein is CASSPARFGILYSYEQYF.

This rearrangement joins TRBV5-1 to TRBJ1-4; no clear D gene. CDR1 SGHRS and CDR2 YFSETQ come from the germline V gene. CDR3 length: 12 residues. V shed 0 bases and J shed 12 bases, with 9 bases lying between them. This CDR3 is CASSLGGMELFF. The DNA of the CDR3 is TGCGCCAGCAGCTTGGGGGGAATGGAACTGTTTTTT.

This chain uses TRBV28 with TRBJ2-1, with TRBD2 matching over 10 bases. After removal of 7 bases from V and 8 bases from J, the junction contained 20 bases not matched to a gene. The CDR3 runs 18 residues. Germline CDR1 reads MDHEN; CDR2 reads SYDVKM. The CDR3 reads CASTRPPGGASGSDEQFF. CDR3 coding DNA: TGTGCCAGCACCCGGCCGCCCGGTGGGGCTAGCGGGAGCGATGAGCAGTTCTTC.

The chain is built from TRBV7-2 and TRBJ2-7; D assignment may be TRBD1 or TRBD2 (6 bases each). The CDR3 spans 13 residues. V was clipped by 3 bases and J by 5 bases, with 11 bases between them. Germline V gene sequence: CDR1 SGHTA, CDR2 FQGNSA. The CDR3 loop is CASSLWGAHEQYF. CDR3 sequence (DNA): TGTGCCAGCAGCTTGTGGGGGGCCCACGAGCAGTACTTC.

In DNA form, the CDR3 reads TGTGCCAGCAGCTTAGCGCACAGCTCCTACGAGCAGTACTTC. Its translation is CASSLAHSSYEQYF. This chain joins TRBV7-9 and TRBJ2-7; D remains unclear. From germline, CDR1 is SEHNR and CDR2 FQNEAQ (reference sequence). Trimming removed 0 bases at V and 0 bases at J, with 6 bases between. The CDR3 totals 14 residues.

J is TRBJ1-3 and V is TRBV6-1, with a possible D match to TRBD1 (5 bases). Germline V gene lookup returns CDR1 MNHNS and CDR2 SASEGT. V lost 6 bases and J 3 bases, leaving 15 bases between the germline ends. The CDR3 loop spans 15 amino acids. In nucleotides, the CDR3 is TGTGCCAGCAGGGGGGGAGTATGGGTTGGAAACACCATATATTTT. Encoded protein: CASRGGVWVGNTIYF.

V usage is TRBV7-6 and J usage is TRBJ2-5; tentatively, D is TRBD2 (5 bases). Trimming took off 5 bases at V and 1 base at J, with 23 bases between the two ends. This CDR3 is 18 amino acids long. Per germline, CDR1 SGHVS and CDR2 FNYEAQ. CDR3 nucleotides: TGTGCCAGCAGCGTCCCGAGCCTGTGGGCTAGCAGCCAAGAGACCCAGTACTTC. Translated: CASSVPSLWASSQETQYF.

The chain carries TRBV7-8 and TRBJ2-3; D possibly corresponds to TRBD2 (6 bases). CDR3 length equals 14 residues. Per the germline V gene, CDR1 is SGHVS and CDR2 is FQNEAQ. Trimming cost V 5 bases and J 11 bases, with 20 bases left between them. The CDR3 DNA reads TGTGCCAGCAGCCGTCCCCTATCCCGGGACTTGCAGTATTTT. It specifies CASSRPLSRDLQYF.

This chain joins TRBV30 and TRBJ1-1; no clear D. The germline V gene has CDR1 GTSNPN and CDR2 SVGIG (reference sequence). V was shortened by 3 bases and J by 11 bases, with 22 bases between the two germline ends. CDR3 length equals 14 residues. CDR3 protein: CAWRVKSRATEAFF. The CDR3 DNA is TGTGCCTGGAGAGTTAAATCCCGGGCTACGGAGGCTTTCTTT.

J is TRBJ2-1 and V is TRBV6-1, with TRBD1 matching over 8 bases. Germline values: CDR1 MNHNS, CDR2 SASEGT. V lost 3 bases, J lost 3 bases, and 7 bases stayed unmatched. The CDR3 contains 16 residues. The CDR3 DNA sequence: TGTGCCAGCAGTGAGGGCCACAGGGGGGTCTACAATGAGCAGTTCTTC. It yields the protein CASSEGHRGVYNEQFF.

The CDR3 DNA reads TGTGCCAGCACTTTCGGACAGGGCCTTGATGGCTACACCTTC. This encodes CASTFGQGLDGYTF. The chain has TRBV6-5 and TRBJ1-2, with TRBD1 matching 8 bases. The CDR3 sequence is 14 residues long. Looked up from germline, CDR1 is MNHEY and CDR2 is SVGAGI. Unmatched junction bases numbered 10, after V lost 7 bases and J lost 6 bases.

This sequence joins TRBV9 and TRBJ2-2; 8 nucleotides align to TRBD1. The CDR3 totals 15 residues. Germline lookup yields CDR1 SGDLS and CDR2 YYNGEE. V gave up 1 base and J gave up 5 bases; unmatched junction bases: 4. The chain's CDR3 is CASSVSGTGTGELFF. The CDR3 DNA follows: TGTGCCAGCAGCGTATCCGGGACAGGTACCGGGGAGCTGTTTTTT.

This clone has only a few counts. This chain connects TRBV2 to TRBJ1-1; 8 positions match TRBD1. After removal of 6 bases from V and 4 bases from J, the junction contained 10 bases not matched to a gene. Per the germline V gene, CDR1 is SNHLY and CDR2 is FYNNEI. The CDR3 covers 15 residues. The CDR3: CASRLAGQATTEAFF. DNA of the CDR3: TGTGCCAGCAGGTTAGCGGGACAGGCTACCACTGAAGCTTTCTTT.

The genes are TRBV19 and TRBJ1-6, with TRBD1 as a possible D gene (5 bases). Germline lookup yields CDR1 LNHDA and CDR2 SQIVND (reference sequence). Trimming cost V 3 bases and J 7 bases, with 16 bases left between them. The CDR3 is made up of 16 amino acids. In nucleotides, the CDR3 is TGTGCCAGTAGTATCGGAGAGGGGTTTTGGAATTCACCCCTCCACTTT. Amino acid sequence: CASSIGEGFWNSPLHF.

The chain carries TRBV9 and TRBJ1-1; D is unclear. Trimming shortened V by 0 bases and J by 5 bases, and 11 bases separated the two germline ends. The CDR3 consists of 14 residues. Germline V gene sequence: CDR1 SGDLS, CDR2 YYNGEE. CDR3 in amino acids: CASSVAPDWTEAFF. The CDR3 DNA is TGTGCCAGCAGCGTAGCCCCAGACTGGACTGAAGCTTTCTTT.

This clone was observed once. The chain links TRBV5-1 to TRBJ2-3; D is uncertain. This CDR3 comprises 14 residues. CDR1 and CDR2 from the germline V gene are SGHRS and YFSETQ. Between the trimmed V and J ends, which lost 1 base and 2 bases, there was a span of 8 bases. As DNA, the CDR3 is TGCGCCAGCAGCTTGTCGCACCTCACAGATACGCAGTATTTT. It translates to CASSLSHLTDTQYF.

This clone was picked up a small number of times. This chain uses TRBV2 with TRBJ2-7, with no clear D. The CDR3 totals 12 residues. Per germline, CDR1 SNHLY and CDR2 FYNNEI. The ends were cut back, 6 bases at V and 1 base at J, with 7 bases in the middle. CDR3 sequence (DNA): TGTGCCAGCAGGGGTCCTTCCTACGAGCAGTACTTC. The encoded protein is CASRGPSYEQYF.

The rearrangement links TRBV5-1 to TRBJ1-4; 8 bases fit TRBD1. With 4 bases clipped from V and 6 bases from J, the junction kept 5 bases outside the gene matches. From germline, CDR1 is SGHRS and CDR2 YFSETQ. The CDR3 sequence is 14 residues long. The CDR3 DNA reads as TGCGCCAGCAGCGCGGACAGGGTCCATGAAAAACTGTTTTTT. Translation: CASSADRVHEKLFF.

The chain couples TRBV19 to TRBJ1-4; 10 bases agree with TRBD1. Germline assignment: CDR1 LNHDA and CDR2 SQIVND (reference sequence). V lost 4 bases and J lost 0; bases outside the gene matches: 5. The CDR3 has 17 residues. CDR3 residues: CASSRGQGSATNEKLFF. The CDR3 region has the DNA TGTGCCAGTAGTAGGGGACAGGGGAGCGCAACTAATGAAAAACTGTTTTTT.

V and J are TRBV4-1 and TRBJ1-1; 7 bases fit TRBD1. The V and J ends lost 1 base and 2 bases, in that order; junction bases with no gene match: 4. There are 15 residues in the CDR3. Germline CDR1 and CDR2: MGHRA and YSYEKL. CDR3: CASSQGGQLNTEAFF. CDR3 DNA: TGCGCCAGCAGCCAAGGGGGACAGTTAAACACTGAAGCTTTCTTT.